This T cell receptor (beta chain) appears in the sequencing data of a study of CD8 T cells in Susac syndrome. The CDR3 contains 12 residues. The V gene's germline CDR1 is SQVTM and CDR2 ANQGSEA. Trimming cost V 6 bases and J 6 bases, with 12 bases left between them. Sequencing of TCR beta was undertaken in CD8+ and CD4+ T cells derived from blood. RNA, at about 0.45 to 1 ug, was reverse transcribed with random hexamers. In TCRdb, the immunoSEQ multiplex PCR reads were re-called with MiXCR into one record per CDR3 protein. Of 100,000 to 150,000 distinct CDR3 sequences in the sample, 90% to 95% are singletons; the top ten hold roughly 0.12%.

This sequence was found in a human donor in good health. The chain combines TRBV29-1 with TRBJ2-1, with a weak D call TRBD1 (5 bases). Sequences were obtained from CD4+ T cells from PBMCs. CDR3 sequence: CSVTYRLNEQFF. Written as DNA, the CDR3 is TGCAGCGTGACCTACAGGCTCAATGAGCAGTTCTTC.